This note documents a single T cell receptor beta chain sequence. Its antigen is currently unknown. These data are taken from a study of neoadjuvant anti-PD-1 for oral cavity cancer. Study details: Non-progressing patients received a fourth nivolumab dose near day 43, then surgery on days 50-56. General study findings and limits: With a few patients per group, TCR findings need larger cohorts.

Data came from immunoSEQ multiplex PCR; TCRdb stores just in-frame clones and leaves some out. The table has about 7,500 clones, under 85% seen once; the top ten hold around 3%. The germline gives CDR1 KGHSH, CDR2 LQKENI. This CDR3 region has 14 residues. Trimming stripped 4 bases from V and 5 bases from J, with 14 bases between. This sequence joins TRBV18 and TRBJ1-2, with D tentatively TRBD1 (5 bases). The sequenced sample was PBMCs, obtained before nivolumab (anti-PD-1) treatment. The source is a person aged 40-85 years with oral cavity squamous cell carcinoma. CDR3 DNA sequence: TGTGCCAGCTCACTGGGGCGCGGGCTTTATGGCTACACCTTC. Protein product: CASSLGRGLYGYTF.